This T cell receptor beta chain is from a study of T cells in localized non-small cell lung cancer. The study's findings and limits: Owing to sequencing of a solitary tumor region, heterogeneity cannot be discounted. There were a median roughly 61 of the top 100 tumor clones appearing in adjacent lung.

The CDR3 spans 13 residues. The germline CDR1 and CDR2 sequences are MGHRA and YSYEKL. About this clone itself: Its antigen is undetermined. Sequence at one end of the junction differs from germline and may be a read error.

TCRdb keeps only in-frame clones here, not all; method: immunoSEQ multiplex PCR. Here the sample spans about 33,000 clones, roughly 87% being singletons. The sequence was collected from a man aged 35-75 years with stage III lung adenocarcinoma. The chain couples TRBV4-1 to TRBJ2-1; D is ambiguous. Sequenced material: peripheral blood mononuclear cells, taken before any cancer treatment. CDR3 amino acids: CASRQGIRNEQFF. The CDR3 region has the DNA TGCGCCAGCAGACAAGGAATCCGGAATGAGCAGTTCTTC.